The clone carrying this T cell receptor (beta chain) was counted many times. Its target is not known. The data derive from a study of T cells in Graves' hyperthyroidism and ophthalmopathy. The junction had 7 bases not matched to a gene; V was cut back by 3 bases and J by 3 bases. There are 15 residues in the CDR3. RNA transcripts yielded amplified TCR beta CDR3 regions. Researchers ran a first-round RT-PCR on the TCR CDR3 using the HTBI primer set. A single record per CDR3 protein comes from TCRdb applying MiXCR to the multiplex PCR reads. The data hold hundreds of thousands of distinct CDR3 sequences, with approximately 25% observed a single time. Patients affected by ophthalmopathy presented a Clinical Activity Score of at least 3, a NOSPECS grade of at least 4, and disease duration below 3 months. Criteria for exclusion of patients were uncontrolled infection, other autoimmune disease, pregnancy or lactation.

Whole-study results and caveats: Before onset, ophthalmopathy was predicted by the model a median roughly 6.8 months earlier.

This clonotype originated in a woman in her 30s with Graves' ophthalmopathy. This chain joins TRBV12-3 or TRBV12-4 and TRBJ1-2; TRBD1 matches 7 bases. The sequencing sample was made of blood. The CDR3 sequence: CASSLRGLVYYGYTF. CDR3 sequence (DNA): TGTGCCAGCAGTTTGAGGGGGCTGGTATACTATGGCTACACCTTC.